This T cell receptor (beta chain) came from a study of T cells in Graves' hyperthyroidism and ophthalmopathy. Each ophthalmopathy patient scored at least 3 on the Clinical Activity Score and at least 4 on NOSPECS grade, with duration under 3 months. Together with thyroid ultrasound, orbital computed tomography, serum thyroxine and TRAb, clinical symptoms were used for diagnoses. This clonotype was seen at least ten times. Its antigen is unidentified. Findings and limits, study-wide: Most expanded thyroid clonotypes above 0.001 also appeared in blood.

The CDR3 length is 15 residues. Trimming at V came to 5 bases and at J to 4 bases, leaving 8 bases not matched to a gene. Amplification of TCR beta CDR3 regions used RNA as the template. Initially, a first-round RT-PCR of the TCR CDR3 employed the HTBI primer set. TCRdb ran MiXCR on the multiplex PCR reads and lists one entry per CDR3 protein. There are hundreds of thousands of distinct CDR3 sequences in the sample; roughly 14% occur only once, and around 4.1% lies in the top ten. The source is a woman in her thirties or forties with Graves' ophthalmopathy. The rearrangement links TRBV12-3 or TRBV12-4 to TRBJ2-5; 9 bases match TRBD1. Input material: blood. This chain's CDR3 is CASSVGQGISETQYF. The DNA for the CDR3 is TGTGCCAGCAGTGTGGGACAGGGAATATCAGAGACCCAGTACTTC.